The next 3 T cell receptor beta chains were all read from a single sample in a study of T cell responses to AZD1222 COVID-19 vaccine. TCRdb's copy holds only in-frame clones and misses some; the assay was immunoSEQ multiplex PCR. The sample records 120,000 to 150,000 clones, 70% to 90% being singletons. Sequences were derived from peripheral blood, sampled on day 0 of AZD1222 vaccination. These receptors were obtained from an adult in good health.

This clone appeared a few times. The V gene is TRBV24-1, the J gene TRBJ2-2; D possibly corresponds to TRBD2 (5 bases). The CDR3 extends over 15 amino acids. In germline, CDR1 is KGHDR, CDR2 SFDVKD. Trimming removed 0 bases from V and 2 bases from J, with 6 bases in between. This CDR3 is CATSDLEGNTGELFF. The CDR3 region has the DNA TGTGCCACCAGTGATTTGGAGGGAAACACCGGGGAGCTGTTTTTT.

The genes are TRBV13 and TRBJ2-1; 8 bases fit TRBD2. This CDR3 is 15 amino acids long. Trimming removed 5 bases from V and 6 bases from J; junction bases left unmatched: 9. Germline V lookup: CDR1 PRHDT, CDR2 FYEKMQ (reference sequence). The CDR3 DNA sequence: TGTGCCAGCAGCCAAGGAGGGACTAGAGGCAATGAGCAGTTCTTC. This sequence encodes CASSQGGTRGNEQFF.

The table lists this clone with many counts. The chain carries TRBV28 and TRBJ1-2; D is ambiguous. V lost 2 bases and J lost 5, with 18 bases in between. The CDR3 has 16 amino acids. Germline lookup yields CDR1 MDHEN and CDR2 SYDVKM. CDR3 amino acids: CASSLVRSGVGYGYTF. The CDR3 coding sequence is TGTGCCAGCAGTTTAGTACGGAGCGGGGTCGGGTATGGCTACACCTTC.